The rows below give T cell receptor beta chains drawn from one sample of a study of blood T cell repertoires in COVID-19. Profiled with immunoSEQ multiplex PCR; TCRdb holds only in-frame clones, not every one. The table lists around 30,000 clones, about 74% of them singletons, with around 16% in the top ten. The sequenced material came from peripheral blood. Receptor source: a human donor in a cohort sampled during active COVID-19. Both conserved end residues are part of each CDR3. D genes are given only for firm matches. Only some rows state a clone size, as once, few, many or a class for expanded clones.

>TRBV20-1|TRBJ2-4|.|.|12
CSASSPKNIQYF
TGCAGTGCTAGTTCCCCGAAAAACATTCAGTACTTC
>TRBV28|TRBJ1-4|.|TRBD1|15
CASSLGDRANEKLFF
TGTGCCAGCAGTTTAGGGGACAGGGCGAACGAAAAACTGTTTTTT
>TRBV30|TRBJ2-2|once|TRBD2|16
CAWRGPSGGPTGELFF
TGTGCCTGGAGGGGACCCAGCGGGGGACCCACCGGGGAGCTGTTTTTT
>TRBV5-8|TRBJ2-5|once|.|12
CASSRPLGTQYF
TGTGCCAGCAGCCGCCCGCTAGGAACCCAGTACTTC
>TRBV30|TRBJ2-2|.|TRBD2|17
CAWRPPGTSGNTGELFF
TGTGCCTGGAGGCCTCCTGGGACTAGCGGTAACACCGGGGAGCTGTTTTTT
>TRBV27|TRBJ2-1|.|TRBD2|15
CASSSASGRGGEQFF
TGTGCCAGCAGTTCGGCTAGCGGGAGGGGGGGTGAGCAGTTCTTC
>TRBV7-9|TRBJ1-1|.|.|15
CASSLGPGVNTEAFF
TGTGCCAGCAGCTTAGGTCCGGGAGTGAACACTGAAGCTTTCTTT
>TRBV18|TRBJ2-5|.|.|13
CASSPGVVETQYF
TGTGCCAGCTCACCCGGGGTGGTTGAGACCCAGTACTTC
>TRBV27|TRBJ1-5|.|TRBD1|16
CASSLRGPGGGQPQHF
TGTGCCAGCAGTTTACGGGGACCAGGGGGTGGTCAGCCCCAGCATTTT
>TRBV29-1|TRBJ2-6|few|.|13
CSVVISGANVLTF
TGCAGCGTTGTTATCTCTGGGGCCAACGTCCTGACTTTC
>TRBV7-8|TRBJ2-7|few|TRBD1|14
CASSRGQGATEQYF
TGTGCCAGCAGCCGTGGACAGGGGGCGACCGAGCAGTACTTC
>TRBV7-8|TRBJ2-1|.|TRBD2|16
CASSVLSGSNYNEQFF
TGTGCCAGCAGCGTGTTAAGCGGGAGTAACTACAATGAGCAGTTCTTC
>TRBV10-3|TRBJ2-7|.|.|12
CAISSTGYEQYF
TGTGCCATCAGCTCGACAGGCTACGAGCAGTACTTC
>TRBV6-6|TRBJ2-1|many|.|15
CASSYEDDSDDEQFF
TGTGCCAGCAGTTACGAGGATGACAGTGACGATGAGCAGTTCTTC
>TRBV11-3|TRBJ2-1|.|.|14
CASSSGGVYNEQFF
TGTGCCAGCAGCAGTGGCGGGGTTTACAATGAGCAGTTCTTC
>TRBV3-1/TRBV3-2|TRBJ1-1|.|TRBD1|21
CASSQQGQPINPSWMNTEAFF
TGTGCCAGCAGCCAACAGGGACAGCCCATAAATCCCTCTTGGATGAACACTGAAGCTTTCTTT
>TRBV5-1|TRBJ2-5|.|.|12
CASAEGQETQYF
TGCGCCAGCGCGGAGGGACAAGAGACCCAGTACTTC
>TRBV9|TRBJ2-7|.|.|15
CASSQDGGPPYEQYF
TGTGCCAGCAGCCAGGACGGAGGACCGCCCTACGAGCAGTACTTC
>TRBV5-4|TRBJ1-1|.|TRBD1|15
CASSSRQGDRTEAFF
TGTGCCAGCAGCTCTAGACAGGGGGATCGCACTGAAGCTTTCTTT
>TRBV19|TRBJ2-1|.|.|14
CASRGASFGHEQFF
TGTGCCAGTAGGGGGGCTAGCTTTGGCCATGAGCAGTTCTTC
>TRBV6-2/TRBV6-3|TRBJ1-6|once|TRBD1|16
CASSYGQGARNSPLHF
TGTGCCAGCAGTTACGGACAGGGGGCAAGGAATTCACCCCTCCACTTT
>TRBV9|TRBJ2-1|.|.|15
CASSTRQAPYNEQFF
TGTGCCAGCAGCACTCGACAGGCCCCCTACAATGAGCAGTTCTTC
>TRBV2|TRBJ1-5|.|TRBD1|15
CASKEDRGPNQPQHF
TGTGCCAGCAAGGAGGACAGGGGACCAAATCAGCCCCAGCATTTT